A selection of T cell receptor beta chains follows, all from one sample in a study of blood T cell repertoires in COVID-19. Profiling relied on immunoSEQ multiplex PCR, and the TCRdb table lists in-frame clones only, not all of them. The top ten hold around 10% of the sample, which has fewer than 300,000 clones, 65% to 90% seen once. Sample: peripheral blood. All receptors come from a man aged 45-65 years with COVID-19, enrolled during active disease. Each CDR3 is given with its conserved first and last residue. Fields, in order: V gene, clone size, J gene, D gene, CDR3 protein, CDR3 DNA. A D gene is named only where the DNA matches it firmly. Expanded clones get a size class; other rows say once, few or many, or leave the size out.

>TRBV19|.|TRBJ1-5|.
CASTYSRGIGNQPQHF
TGTGCCAGTACTTATAGTAGGGGGATAGGCAATCAGCCCCAGCATTTT
>TRBV7-8|.|TRBJ1-2|.
CASSLLQGEANYGYTF
TGTGCCAGCAGCTTACTGCAGGGCGAAGCTAACTATGGCTACACCTTC
>TRBV7-9|once|TRBJ1-1|.
CASSAQGNTEAFF
TGTGCCAGCAGCGCACAGGGGAACACTGAAGCTTTCTTT
>TRBV3-1/TRBV3-2|.|TRBJ1-6|TRBD1
CASRRTGDNSPLHF
TGTGCCAGCAGACGGACAGGCGACAATTCACCCCTCCACTTT
>TRBV18|.|TRBJ2-7|TRBD1
CASSPDRGVIEQYF
TGTGCCAGCTCACCGGACAGGGGGGTAATCGAGCAGTACTTC
>TRBV7-6|.|TRBJ2-5|TRBD2
CASSPRTSGSGETQYF
TGTGCCAGCAGCCCCAGGACTAGCGGGTCTGGGGAGACCCAGTACTTC
>TRBV18|.|TRBJ2-7|TRBD2
CASSPVLAGGPYEQYF
TGTGCCAGCTCACCAGTACTAGCGGGAGGGCCCTACGAGCAGTACTTC
>TRBV27|.|TRBJ2-1|TRBD2
CASRKPLAGGRSSYNEQFF
TGTGCCAGCAGAAAACCCCTAGCGGGGGGCAGAAGCTCCTACAATGAGCAGTTCTTC
>TRBV7-2|.|TRBJ2-7|.
CASSPLTVPYEQYF
TGTGCCAGCAGCCCATTGACAGTTCCATACGAGCAGTACTTC
>TRBV7-9|.|TRBJ2-2|TRBD1
CASSLGDTGAGELFF
TGTGCCAGCAGCTTAGGGGATACAGGGGCCGGGGAGCTGTTTTTT
>TRBV7-3|.|TRBJ2-5|TRBD1
CASSFTGDGETQYF
TGTGCCAGCAGCTTTACAGGGGATGGGGAGACCCAGTACTTC
>TRBV7-2|.|TRBJ2-7|.
CASSRIGGTSYEQYF
TGTGCCAGCAGCCGGATTGGCGGAACCTCCTACGAGCAGTACTTC
>TRBV3-1/TRBV3-2|once|TRBJ2-7|TRBD2
CASSQGPGLLYEQYF
TGTGCCAGCAGCCAAGGCCCGGGACTATTGTACGAGCAGTACTTC
>TRBV6-6|.|TRBJ2-2|.
CASAVGGWIGELFF
TGTGCCAGCGCCGTTGGAGGGTGGATCGGGGAGCTGTTTTTT
>TRBV18|.|TRBJ2-1|.
CASSPGQGSYNEQFF
TGTGCCAGCTCACCAGGGCAGGGTTCTTACAATGAGCAGTTCTTC
>TRBV6-5|.|TRBJ1-6|TRBD1
CASHRGNSPLHF
TGTGCCAGCCACAGGGGGAATTCACCCCTCCACTTT